Included here is one T cell receptor (beta chain) sequence, with context. Antigen specificity is unknown. CDR3 length equals 15 residues. J lost 11 bases, V lost 2 bases, and 10 bases had no gene match. CDR1 and CDR2 from the germline V gene are SGHAT and FQDESV (reference sequence). Prepared libraries of TCR beta cDNA carried unique molecular identifiers. Starting from roughly 1.1 to 9.2 million T cells, the study yielded 460,000 or so cDNA molecules. MiXCR, applied by TCRdb to the PCR reads, yields one record per CDR3 protein. Among fewer than 600,000 distinct CDR3 sequences listed, 45% were seen once. The data originate from a study of post-analysis software for immune sequencing data. Study-level points and caveats: There was significantly lower normalized Chao1 diversity in multiple sclerosis patients than in controls. Elevated frequency relative to controls characterized several TRBV segments in patients, TRBV5-6, TRBV5-1 and TRBV20-1 among them.

Sequencing used blood. The receptor comes from a girl between 10 and 17 years old with multiple sclerosis. The chain joins TRBV11-1 to TRBJ2-5, with 11 bases lining up with TRBD2. The CDR3 DNA is TGTGCCAGCAGCTTACAGCTAGCGGGGGGCCCCTCTCAGTACTTC. Amino acids: CASSLQLAGGPSQYF.